This T cell receptor beta chain was sequenced for a study of cytotoxic CD8 clonotypes in ibrutinib-treated CLL. Turning to the study itself: Response specimens were obtained following a median treatment duration of about 12 months, with a range of 6 to 36.

Overall study findings and caveats: Public clonotypes occurred uncommonly; on treatment, they contracted or remained stable. Rising at ibrutinib response, clonality subsequently fell back toward baseline at progression.

The germline V gene encodes CDR1 SQVTM and CDR2 ANQGSEA. This CDR3 is built from 13 residues. Trimming pared 3 bases from V and 0 bases from J, leaving 3 bases between. A 1 in 200,000 to 1 in 1 million T cell depth was the sequencing target. Clones were sequenced by immunoSEQ multiplex PCR, and TCRdb holds only the in-frame ones, with some missing. The table lists about 45,000 clones, just over 65% of them singletons, with roughly 21% in the top ten. Comment on this clone: Its target is unknown.

The sequence derives from a human donor with chronic lymphocytic leukemia. The V and J genes are TRBV29-1 and TRBJ2-6; D gene unclear. This sample comprised PBMCs, obtained after 24 months of ibrutinib treatment. This CDR3 is CSVDHSGANVLTF. CDR3 coding DNA: TGCAGCGTTGACCACTCTGGGGCCAACGTCCTGACTTTC.